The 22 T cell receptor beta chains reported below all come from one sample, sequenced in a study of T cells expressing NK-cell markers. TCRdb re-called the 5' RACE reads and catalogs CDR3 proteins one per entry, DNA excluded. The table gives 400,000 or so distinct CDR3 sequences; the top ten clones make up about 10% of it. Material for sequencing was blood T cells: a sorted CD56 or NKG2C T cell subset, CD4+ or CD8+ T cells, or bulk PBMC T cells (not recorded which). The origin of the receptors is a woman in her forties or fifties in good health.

The CDR3 sequence: CASSLETPRGETQYF. V and J are TRBV11-2 and TRBJ2-5; TCRdb returns TRBD1, unconfirmable since there is no DNA. This CDR3 has 15 amino acids. Germline assignment: CDR1 SGHAT and CDR2 FQNNGV.

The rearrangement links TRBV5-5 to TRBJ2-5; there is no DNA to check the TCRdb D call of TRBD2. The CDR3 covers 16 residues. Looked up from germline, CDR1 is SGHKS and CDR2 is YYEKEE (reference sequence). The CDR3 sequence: CASSPHYRLEGETQYF. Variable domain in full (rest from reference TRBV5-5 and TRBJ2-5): DAGVTQSPTHLIKTRGQQVTLRCSPISGHKSVSWYQQVLGQGPQFIFQYYEKEERGRGNFPDRFSARQFPNYSSELNVNALLLGDSALYLCASSPHYRLEGETQYFGPGTRLLVL.

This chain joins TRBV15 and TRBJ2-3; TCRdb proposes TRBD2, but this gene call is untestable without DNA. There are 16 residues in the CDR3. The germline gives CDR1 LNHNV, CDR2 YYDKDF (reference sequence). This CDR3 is CATRSLGSGVTDTQYF.

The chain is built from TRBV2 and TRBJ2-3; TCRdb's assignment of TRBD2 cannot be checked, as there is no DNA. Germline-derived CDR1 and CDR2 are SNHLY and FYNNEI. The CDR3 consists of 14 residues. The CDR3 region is CASRTGLAGHTQYF. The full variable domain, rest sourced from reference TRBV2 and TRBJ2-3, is EPEVTQTPSHQVTQMGQEVILRCVPISNHLYFYWYRQILGQKVEFLVSFYNNEISEKSEIFDDQFSVERPDGSNFTLKIRSTKLEDSAMYFCASRTGLAGHTQYFGPGTRLTVL.

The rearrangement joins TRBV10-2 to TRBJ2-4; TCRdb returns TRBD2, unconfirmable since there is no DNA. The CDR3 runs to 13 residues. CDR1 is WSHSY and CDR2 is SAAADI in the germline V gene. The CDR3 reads CASSEGTSVIQYF.

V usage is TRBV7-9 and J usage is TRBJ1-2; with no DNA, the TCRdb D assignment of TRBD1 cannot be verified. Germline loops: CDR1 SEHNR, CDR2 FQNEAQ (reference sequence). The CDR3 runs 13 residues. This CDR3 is CASSSQGFYGYTF.

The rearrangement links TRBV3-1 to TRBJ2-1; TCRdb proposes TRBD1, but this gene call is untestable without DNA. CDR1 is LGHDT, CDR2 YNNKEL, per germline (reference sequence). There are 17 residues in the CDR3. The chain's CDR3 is CASSQVREGAAYNEQFF.

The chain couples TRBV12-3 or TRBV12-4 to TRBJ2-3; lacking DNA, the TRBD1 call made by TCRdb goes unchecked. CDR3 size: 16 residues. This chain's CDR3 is CASSLGGLRATDTQYF.

CDR3 sequence reads: CAITSPPYEQYF. This chain uses TRBV10-3 with TRBJ2-7; the D call of TRBD1 rests on TCRdb alone, since no DNA is present to check it. The CDR3 runs to 12 residues. CDR1 is ENHRY, CDR2 SYGVKD, per germline.

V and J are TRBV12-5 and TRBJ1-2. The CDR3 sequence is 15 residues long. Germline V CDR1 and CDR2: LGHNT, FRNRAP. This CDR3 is CASGLVRAAIYGYTF.

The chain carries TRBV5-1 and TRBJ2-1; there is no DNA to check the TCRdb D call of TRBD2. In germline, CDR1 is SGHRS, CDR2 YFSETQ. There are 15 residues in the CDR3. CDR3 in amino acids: CASSRRVAGDNEQFF.

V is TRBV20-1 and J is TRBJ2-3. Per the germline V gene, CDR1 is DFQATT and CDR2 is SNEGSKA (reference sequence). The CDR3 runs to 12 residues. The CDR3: CSARAVGDTQYF.

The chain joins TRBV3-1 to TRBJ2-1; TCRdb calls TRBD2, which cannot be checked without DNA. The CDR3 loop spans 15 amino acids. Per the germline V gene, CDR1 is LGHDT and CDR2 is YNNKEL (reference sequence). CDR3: CASSQDGGGPGGEFF.

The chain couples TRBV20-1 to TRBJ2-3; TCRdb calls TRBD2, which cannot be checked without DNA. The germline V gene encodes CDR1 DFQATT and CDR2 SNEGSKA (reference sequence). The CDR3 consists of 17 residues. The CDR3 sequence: CSALWTSGRRGTDTQYF.

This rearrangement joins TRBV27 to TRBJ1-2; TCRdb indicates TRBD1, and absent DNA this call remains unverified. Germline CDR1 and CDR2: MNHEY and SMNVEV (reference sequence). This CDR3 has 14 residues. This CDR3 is CASRSGGTNYGYTF.

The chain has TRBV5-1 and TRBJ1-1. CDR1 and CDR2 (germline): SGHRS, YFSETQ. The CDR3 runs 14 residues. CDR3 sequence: CASSGHSMNTEAFF.

The chain's CDR3 is CASNALLAGHNEQFF. The chain joins TRBV27 to TRBJ2-1; TCRdb gives TRBD2 as the D gene, but with no DNA this cannot be confirmed. CDR3 size: 15 residues. Germline loops: CDR1 MNHEY, CDR2 SMNVEV (reference sequence).

The CDR3 loop is CASSLVWGGNTEAFF. The chain carries TRBV7-2 and TRBJ1-1; the TCRdb call, TRBD1, lacks DNA for checking. Germline lookup yields CDR1 SGHTA and CDR2 FQGNSA. The CDR3 has 15 residues.

CDR3 loop: CASSWDGNYGYTF. The rearrangement joins TRBV2 to TRBJ1-2; there is no DNA to check the TCRdb D call of TRBD1. The CDR3 has 13 amino acids. CDR1 and CDR2 from the germline V gene are SNHLY and FYNNEI. Using reference TRBV2 and TRBJ1-2 for the parts outside the CDR3, the full variable domain is EPEVTQTPSHQVTQMGQEVILRCVPISNHLYFYWYRQILGQKVEFLVSFYNNEISEKSEIFDDQFSVERPDGSNFTLKIRSTKLEDSAMYFCASSWDGNYGYTFGSGTRLTVV.

Here the CDR3 reads CASNRDSNNEQFF. This chain links TRBV19 with TRBJ2-1. There are 13 residues in the CDR3. Germline V gene lookup returns CDR1 LNHDA and CDR2 SQIVND (reference sequence).

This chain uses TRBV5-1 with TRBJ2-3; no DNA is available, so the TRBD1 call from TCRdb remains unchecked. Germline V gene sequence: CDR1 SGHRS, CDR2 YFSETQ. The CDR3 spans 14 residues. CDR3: CASSYRQGTDTQYF. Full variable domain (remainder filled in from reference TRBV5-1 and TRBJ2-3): KAGVTQTPRYLIKTRGQQVTLSCSPISGHRSVSWYQQTPGQGLQFLFEYFSETQRNKGNFPGRFSGRQFSNSRSEMNVSTLELGDSALYLCASSYRQGTDTQYFGPGTRLTVL.

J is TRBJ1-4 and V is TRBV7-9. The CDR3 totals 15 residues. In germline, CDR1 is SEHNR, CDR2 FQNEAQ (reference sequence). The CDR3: CASSNNRATNEKLFF.